Below are 10 T cell receptor beta chains sequenced from a single sample in a study of blood T cell repertoires in COVID-19. Libraries were prepared by immunoSEQ multiplex PCR; TCRdb keeps only in-frame clonotypes and omits some of them. The sample holds roughly 84,000 clones, about 80% seen once. Sequencing input: peripheral blood. The receptors shown here come from a woman aged 45-60 years with acute or convalescent COVID-19.

This clone was seen once. This chain joins TRBV4-1 and TRBJ1-2, with D perhaps TRBD1 (5 bases). Trimming took 1 base from V and 6 from J, leaving 18 bases between them. The CDR3 extends over 16 amino acids. Germline V gene sequence: CDR1 MGHRA, CDR2 YSYEKL. In nucleotides, the CDR3 is TGCGCCAGCAGCCAAGCCGAGTCAGGGTTACTTGATGGCTACACCTTC. Translating gives CASSQAESGLLDGYTF.

The chain joins TRBV27 to TRBJ2-7; 11 bases agree with TRBD2. V dropped 8 bases and J dropped 3; count of bases not matched to a gene: 18. CDR1 and CDR2 from the germline V gene are MNHEY and SMNVEV (reference sequence). This CDR3 has 18 amino acids. CDR3 sequence (DNA): TGTGCCAGCCCTTCCAGCCGCGCTAGCGGGGGGCGCCTCTACGAGCAGTACTTC. Its translation: CASPSSRASGGRLYEQYF.

The chain employs TRBV27 and TRBJ1-1, with TRBD1 matching 9 bases. The CDR3 consists of 12 residues. Germline loops: CDR1 MNHEY, CDR2 SMNVEV (reference sequence). After removal of 6 bases from V and 10 bases from J, the junction contained 6 bases not matched to a gene. In DNA form, the CDR3 reads TGTGCCAGCAGCTCCCCGGGACAGGGAGCTTTCTTT. This gives the protein CASSSPGQGAFF.

This clone was detected a few times. The chain joins TRBV9 to TRBJ1-1, with 11 bases lining up with TRBD1. This CDR3 contains 13 residues. Trimming removed 2 bases from V and 10 bases from J; junction bases left unmatched: 4. Per germline, CDR1 SGDLS and CDR2 YYNGEE. The CDR3 loop is CASSVGQGAPAFF. The DNA of the CDR3 is TGTGCCAGCAGCGTCGGACAGGGGGCTCCAGCTTTCTTT. The full variable domain, completed using reference TRBV9 and TRBJ1-1, is DSGVTQTPKHLITATGQRVTLRCSPRSGDLSVYWYQQSLDQGLQFLIQYYNGEERAKGNILERFSAQQFPDLHSELNLSSLELGDSALYFCASSVGQGAPAFFGQGTRLTVV.

V usage is TRBV6-5 and J usage is TRBJ2-1; D is uncertain. Germline values: CDR1 MNHEY, CDR2 SVGAGI. CDR3 length equals 15 residues. V lost 5 bases and J 2 bases, leaving 13 bases between the germline ends. CDR3 loop: CASSPTGTAYNEQFF. In DNA form, the CDR3 reads TGTGCCAGCAGTCCGACTGGAACTGCCTACAATGAGCAGTTCTTC.

This chain links TRBV19 with TRBJ1-1; the match to TRBD1 covers 10 bases. This CDR3 is 14 amino acids long. Looked up from germline, CDR1 is LNHDA and CDR2 is SQIVND (reference sequence). V shed 4 bases and J 6 bases; nucleotides not matched to a gene: 5. The DNA of the CDR3 is TGTGCCAGTAGTAGGGGACAGGGGAGCCCTGAAGCTTTCTTT. Translated: CASSRGQGSPEAFF.

V is TRBV12-3 or TRBV12-4 and J is TRBJ2-3; D gene ambiguous. The CDR3 spans 13 residues. V lost 3 bases and J lost 2, with 6 bases in between. Here the CDR3 reads CASSFLSTDTQYF. The CDR3 nucleotides are TGTGCCAGCAGTTTCCTGTCCACAGATACGCAGTATTTT.

V is TRBV5-6 and J is TRBJ2-1; D possibly corresponds to TRBD2 (5 bases). Germline-derived CDR1 and CDR2 are SGHDT and YYEEEE. The CDR3 contains 13 residues. V was cut by 1 base and J by 8 bases, with 10 bases left in between. The CDR3 DNA follows: TGTGCCAGCAGCTTGTACGGGAACGATGAGCAGTTCTTC. It is translated as CASSLYGNDEQFF.

The V gene is TRBV6-6, the J gene TRBJ2-2, with unresolved D. The CDR3 is made up of 12 amino acids. V was pared by 2 bases and J by 7 bases, with 5 bases between. Germline-derived CDR1 and CDR2 are MNHNY and SVGAGI (reference sequence). DNA of the CDR3: TGTGCCAGCAGTTACCGTATCGGGGAGCTGTTTTTT. It yields the protein CASSYRIGELFF.

The chain recombines TRBV5-6 with TRBJ1-4; 11 nucleotides agree with TRBD1. The J segment lost 5 bases and the V segment lost 4 bases, leaving 4 bases of the junction unmatched. Per the germline V gene, CDR1 is SGHDT and CDR2 is YYEEEE. This CDR3 region has 15 residues. The CDR3 nucleotides read TGTGCCAGCAGCGTCCGGGACAGGGGGAATGAAAAACTGTTTTTT. Protein: CASSVRDRGNEKLFF.